A single sample gave rise to the 18 T cell receptor beta chains below, sequenced in a study of post-analysis software for immune sequencing data. Overall study results and limits: Patients used about 5 TRBV segments, including TRBV5-6, TRBV5-1 and TRBV20-1, more often than controls.

Built from TCR beta cDNA, the libraries had unique molecular identifiers in them. TCRdb called the PCR reads again in MiXCR, with one record for every CDR3 protein. The sample has approximately 440,000 distinct CDR3 sequences; around 40% are singletons. The antigens these receptors bind are not known. The sequenced sample consisted of blood. These TCRs come from a girl between 5 and 17 years old with multiple sclerosis.

This clonotype was seen more than once but under ten times. The V gene is TRBV5-1, the J gene TRBJ2-7; 7 bases map to TRBD1. J gave up 0 bases and V 5 bases, and 23 bases lay outside the gene matches. The CDR3 totals 20 residues. Germline loops: CDR1 SGHRS, CDR2 YFSETQ. CDR3 sequence reads: CASSARTPGQNSPFSYEQYF. In DNA, the CDR3 is TGCGCCAGCAGTGCTAGGACTCCGGGACAGAACTCTCCATTCTCCTACGAGCAGTACTTC.

This clonotype was observed a few times. The chain recombines TRBV7-3 with TRBJ2-1; D possibly uses TRBD1 or TRBD2 (5 bases each). The V end was cut by 5 bases, the J end by 6 bases, with 14 bases between. The CDR3 length is 14 residues. The V gene's germline CDR1 is SGHTA and CDR2 FQGTGA. CDR3 sequence: CASSARLGGNEQFF. DNA of the CDR3: TGTGCCAGCAGCGCGCGACTTGGGGGCAATGAGCAGTTCTTC.

This clonotype showed up many times. V is TRBV10-3 and J is TRBJ2-5, with TRBD2 identical over 13 bases. The CDR3 runs to 14 residues. V lost 9 bases to trimming and J lost 5 bases; unmatched junction nucleotides: 6. In germline, CDR1 is ENHRY, CDR2 SYGVKD. CDR3 DNA: TGTGCCATTAGGACTAGCGGGAGCGGGGAGACCCAGTACTTC. Translated: CAIRTSGSGETQYF.

This clonotype was seen a handful of times. The chain combines TRBV12-3 or TRBV12-4 with TRBJ2-1; 15 bases fit TRBD2. J was trimmed by 5 bases and V by 6 bases; bases with no gene match: 5. This CDR3 has 16 residues. The CDR3 bases are TGTGCCAGCAGAAGGACTAGCGGGAGGGTAAACAATGAGCAGTTCTTC. Its protein product is CASRRTSGRVNNEQFF.

V and J are TRBV20-1 and TRBJ2-4; TRBD2 matches at 7 bases. The end of the DNA fits TRBJ2-7 better, so the J call may be wrong. The V gene's germline CDR1 is DFQATT and CDR2 SNEGSKA (reference sequence). This CDR3 is built from 16 residues. DNA for the CDR3: TGCAGTGCTCTCCAAAACGGACTAGAGGACTCCTACGAGCAGTACTTC. As protein: CSALQNGLEDSYEQYF.

The V call is TRBV4-1, the J call TRBJ2-7; D not resolved. Germline lookup yields CDR1 MGHRA and CDR2 YSYEKL. V shed 0 bases and J shed 3 bases, with 15 bases lying between them. The CDR3 has 16 amino acids. DNA for the CDR3: TGCGCCAGCAGCCAAGAAAAGAGCGTAAAGTACTACGAGCAGTACTTC. Translating it yields CASSQEKSVKYYEQYF.

J is TRBJ2-5 and V is TRBV20-1; TRBD1 is a possible D gene (6 bases). In germline, CDR1 is DFQATT, CDR2 SNEGSKA (reference sequence). The CDR3 runs to 13 residues. The DNA of the CDR3 is TGCACCCAGAGACGGACAGCGAGAGAGACCCAGTACTTC. Its translation is CTQRRTARETQYF.

In its sample, this clonotype was seen a few times. The chain carries TRBV20-1 and TRBJ2-7; 8 bases map to TRBD1. This CDR3 has 15 amino acids. The germline V gene has CDR1 DFQATT and CDR2 SNEGSKA (reference sequence). J was trimmed by 2 bases and V by 4 bases; bases with no gene match: 10. CDR3 coding DNA: TGCAGTGCTACCCCCTTACCGGACAGGGCCTACGAGCAGTACTTC. Translation gives CSATPLPDRAYEQYF.

J is TRBJ2-7 and V is TRBV7-2; no firm D call. V lost 5 bases to trimming and J lost 6 bases, with 17 bases between them. CDR3 length equals 14 residues. The germline V gene encodes CDR1 SGHTA and CDR2 FQGNSA. The CDR3 nucleotides are TGTGCCAGCAGCCTCCATCCTTCTCTACCCGAGCAGTACTTC. Translation: CASSLHPSLPEQYF.

The genes are TRBV10-3 and TRBJ2-7, with D tentatively TRBD1 or TRBD2 (6 bases each). CDR3 length equals 14 residues. Trimming took 0 bases from V and 5 from J, leaving 11 bases between them. The germline gives CDR1 ENHRY, CDR2 SYGVKD. The DNA for the CDR3 is TGTGCCATCAGTGAGTCGTCGGGGGCCGACGAGCAGTACTTC. Amino acid sequence: CAISESSGADEQYF.

This clonotype has more than one count but fewer than ten. The chain recombines TRBV6-6 with TRBJ2-5; the D gene is possibly TRBD1 (6 bases). This CDR3 has 16 amino acids. Trimming shortened V by 8 bases and J by 1 base, and 20 bases separated the two germline ends. Germline V gives CDR1 MNHNY, CDR2 SVGAGI (reference sequence). In nucleotides, the CDR3 is TGTGCCAGCCTCCCAGTGCTACAGGGTTCCCAAGAGACCCAGTACTTC. Encoded protein: CASLPVLQGSQETQYF.

The chain employs TRBV20-1 and TRBJ2-1; D unresolved. CDR3 length: 14 residues. Germline lookup yields CDR1 DFQATT and CDR2 SNEGSKA (reference sequence). V was shortened by 6 bases and J by 1 base, with 13 bases between the two germline ends. CDR3 DNA sequence: TGCAGTGCCATAACAAGAAGATCCTACAATGAGCAGTTCTTC. It specifies CSAITRRSYNEQFF.

For this clonotype: A much bigger clone sits one base away, suggesting this may be a read error. The rearrangement links TRBV12-3 or TRBV12-4 to TRBJ2-4; D might be TRBD2 (6 bases). The CDR3 is made up of 13 amino acids. The CDR3 nucleotides read TGTGCCAGCAGTTACCGGGACTCCTACGAGCAGGACTTC. Protein: CASSYRDSYEQDF.

The rearrangement uses TRBV5-1 and TRBJ2-1; no firm D call. V gave up 3 bases and J gave up 0 bases, with 10 bases separating them. The CDR3 runs to 15 residues. CDR1 is SGHRS, CDR2 YFSETQ, per germline. The CDR3 DNA reads TGCGCCAGCAGCTCCCGGACCCACTCCTACAATGAGCAGTTCTTC. Translated, it gives CASSSRTHSYNEQFF. Drawing the rest from reference TRBV5-1 and TRBJ2-1, the complete variable domain is KAGVTQTPRYLIKTRGQQVTLSCSPISGHRSVSWYQQTPGQGLQFLFEYFSETQRNKGNFPGRFSGRQFSNSRSEMNVSTLELGDSALYLCASSSRTHSYNEQFFGPGTRLTVL.

This clonotype was seen only a few times. The rearrangement uses TRBV24-1 and TRBJ2-5; 8 bases are a match to TRBD1. The CDR3 is 14 residues long. Trimming cost V 4 bases and J 3 bases; bases outside gene matches: 3. CDR1 is KGHDR, CDR2 SFDVKD, per germline. CDR3 bases: TGTGCCACCAGTGACCAGACAGGGGAAGAGACCCAGTACTTC. It is translated as CATSDQTGEETQYF.

V gene TRBV7-2 combines with J gene TRBJ2-7; 7 positions match TRBD1. This CDR3 spans 14 amino acids. Trimming removed 5 bases from V and 3 bases from J; junction bases left unmatched: 7. In germline, CDR1 is SGHTA, CDR2 FQGNSA. The CDR3 nucleotides are TGTGCCAGCAGCGATACGACAGGGAACTACGAGCAGTACTTC. Translation: CASSDTTGNYEQYF.

V and J are TRBV27 and TRBJ2-3; a possible D gene is TRBD1 (6 bases). The CDR3 extends over 15 amino acids. Per germline, CDR1 MNHEY and CDR2 SMNVEV (reference sequence). The ends were cut back, 5 bases at V and 3 bases at J, with 15 bases in the middle. CDR3 amino acids: CASSPLPTGTDTQYF. The CDR3 DNA is TGTGCCAGCAGTCCCCTACCGACAGGTACAGATACGCAGTATTTT.

The table lists this clonotype with a count of one. V usage is TRBV7-6 and J usage is TRBJ2-5; D possibly matches TRBD1 or TRBD2 (5 bases each). V was shortened by 6 bases and J by 5 bases, with 19 bases between the two germline ends. Germline CDR1 and CDR2: SGHVS and FNYEAQ. This CDR3 has 15 amino acids. CDR3 protein: CASRSGTYGWETQYF. As DNA, the CDR3 is TGTGCCAGCAGATCAGGGACCTACGGCTGGGAGACCCAGTACTTC.